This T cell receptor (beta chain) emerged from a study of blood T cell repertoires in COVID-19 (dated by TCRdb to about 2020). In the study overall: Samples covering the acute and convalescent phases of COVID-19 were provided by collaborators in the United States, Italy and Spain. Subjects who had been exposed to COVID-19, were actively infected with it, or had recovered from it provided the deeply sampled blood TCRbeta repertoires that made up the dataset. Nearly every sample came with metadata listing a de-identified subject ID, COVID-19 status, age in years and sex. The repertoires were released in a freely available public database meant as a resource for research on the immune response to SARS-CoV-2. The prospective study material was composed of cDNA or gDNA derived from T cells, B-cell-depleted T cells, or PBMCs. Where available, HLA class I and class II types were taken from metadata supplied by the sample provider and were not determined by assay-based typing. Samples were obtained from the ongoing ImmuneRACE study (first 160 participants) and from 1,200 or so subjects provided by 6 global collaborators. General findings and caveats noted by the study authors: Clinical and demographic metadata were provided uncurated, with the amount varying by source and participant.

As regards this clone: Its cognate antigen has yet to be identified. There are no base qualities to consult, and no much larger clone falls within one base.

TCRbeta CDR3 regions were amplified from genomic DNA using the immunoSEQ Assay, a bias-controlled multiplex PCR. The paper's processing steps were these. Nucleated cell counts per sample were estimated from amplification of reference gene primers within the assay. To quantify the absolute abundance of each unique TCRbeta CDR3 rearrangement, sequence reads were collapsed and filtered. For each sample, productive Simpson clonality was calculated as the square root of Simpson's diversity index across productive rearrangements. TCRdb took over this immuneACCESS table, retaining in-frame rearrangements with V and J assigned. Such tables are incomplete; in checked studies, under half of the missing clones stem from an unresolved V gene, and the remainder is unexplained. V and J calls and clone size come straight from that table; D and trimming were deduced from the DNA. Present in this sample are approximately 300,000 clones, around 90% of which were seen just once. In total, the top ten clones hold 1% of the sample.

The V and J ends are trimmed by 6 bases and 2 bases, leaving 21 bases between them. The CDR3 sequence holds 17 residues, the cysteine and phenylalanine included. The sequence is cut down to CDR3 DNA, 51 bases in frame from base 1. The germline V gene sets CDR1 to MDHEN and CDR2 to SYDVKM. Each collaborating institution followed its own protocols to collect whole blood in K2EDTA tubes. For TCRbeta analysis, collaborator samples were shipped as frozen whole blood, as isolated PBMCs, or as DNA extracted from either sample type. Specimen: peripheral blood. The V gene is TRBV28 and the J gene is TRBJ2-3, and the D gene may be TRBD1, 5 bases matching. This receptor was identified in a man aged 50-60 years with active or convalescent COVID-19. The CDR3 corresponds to CASSQRRTRPATDTQYF. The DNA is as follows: TGTGCCAGCAGCCAGAGGCGGACAAGGCCAGCCACAGATACGCAGTATTTT.